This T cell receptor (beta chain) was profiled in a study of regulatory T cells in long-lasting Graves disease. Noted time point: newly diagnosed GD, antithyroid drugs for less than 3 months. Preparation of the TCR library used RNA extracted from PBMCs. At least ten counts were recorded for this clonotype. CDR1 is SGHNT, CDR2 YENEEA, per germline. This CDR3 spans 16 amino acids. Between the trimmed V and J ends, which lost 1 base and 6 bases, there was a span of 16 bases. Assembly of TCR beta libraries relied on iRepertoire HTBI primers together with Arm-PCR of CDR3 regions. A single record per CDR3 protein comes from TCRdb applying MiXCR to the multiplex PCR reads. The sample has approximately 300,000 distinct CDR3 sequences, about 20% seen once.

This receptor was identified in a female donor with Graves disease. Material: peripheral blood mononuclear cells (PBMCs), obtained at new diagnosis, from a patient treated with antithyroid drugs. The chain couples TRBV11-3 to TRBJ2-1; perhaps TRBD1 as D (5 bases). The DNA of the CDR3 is TGTGCCAGCAGCTTAGTTTTGGCAGGGTCGGGCAATGAGCAGTTCTTC. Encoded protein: CASSLVLAGSGNEQFF.